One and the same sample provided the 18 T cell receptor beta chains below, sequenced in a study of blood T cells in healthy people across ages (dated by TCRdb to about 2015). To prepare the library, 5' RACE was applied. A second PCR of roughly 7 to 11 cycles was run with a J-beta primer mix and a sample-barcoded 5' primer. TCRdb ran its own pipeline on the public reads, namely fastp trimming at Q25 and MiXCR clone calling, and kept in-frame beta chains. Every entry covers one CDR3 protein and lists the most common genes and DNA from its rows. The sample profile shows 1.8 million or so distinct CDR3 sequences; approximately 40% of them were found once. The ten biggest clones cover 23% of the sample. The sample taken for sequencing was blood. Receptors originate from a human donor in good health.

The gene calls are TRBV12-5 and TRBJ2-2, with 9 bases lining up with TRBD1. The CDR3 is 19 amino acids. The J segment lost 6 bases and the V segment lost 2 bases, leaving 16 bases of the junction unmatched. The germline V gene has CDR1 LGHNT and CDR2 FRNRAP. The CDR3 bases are TGTGCTAGTGGTTTGAGTCCAAGGAGGGGGACAGGGTTTCCCGGGGAGCTGTTTTTT. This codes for CASGLSPRRGTGFPGELFF.

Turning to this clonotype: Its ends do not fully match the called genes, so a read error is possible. The CDR3 DNA is TGTGCCAGCAGCTTCACTAGCGCTTACGAGCGGTACTTC. Its protein is CASSFTSAYERYF. This chain uses TRBV7-2 with TRBJ2-7; 7 bases agree with TRBD2. The CDR3 consists of 13 residues. The germline gives CDR1 SGHTA, CDR2 FQGNSA.

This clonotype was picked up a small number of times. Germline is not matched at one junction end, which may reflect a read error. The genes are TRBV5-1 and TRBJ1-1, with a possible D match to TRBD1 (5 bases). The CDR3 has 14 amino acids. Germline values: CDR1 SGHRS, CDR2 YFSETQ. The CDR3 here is CVSSSGDRSAEAFF. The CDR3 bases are TGCGTCAGCAGCTCCGGTGACAGATCGGCTGAAGCTTTCTTT.

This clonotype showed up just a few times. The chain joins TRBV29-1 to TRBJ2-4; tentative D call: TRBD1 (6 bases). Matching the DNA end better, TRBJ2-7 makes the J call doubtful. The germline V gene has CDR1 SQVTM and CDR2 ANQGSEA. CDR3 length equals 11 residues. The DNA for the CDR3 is TGCAGCGTTGTTAGGGGGAACGAGCAGTACTTC. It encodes CSVVRGNEQYF.

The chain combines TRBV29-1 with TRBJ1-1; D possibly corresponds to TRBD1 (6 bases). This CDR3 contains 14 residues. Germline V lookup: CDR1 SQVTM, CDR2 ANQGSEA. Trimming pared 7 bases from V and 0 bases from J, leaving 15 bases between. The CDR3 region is CSGYRVGMNTEAFF. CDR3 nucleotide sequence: TGCAGCGGTTACAGGGTAGGGATGAACACTGAAGCTTTCTTT.

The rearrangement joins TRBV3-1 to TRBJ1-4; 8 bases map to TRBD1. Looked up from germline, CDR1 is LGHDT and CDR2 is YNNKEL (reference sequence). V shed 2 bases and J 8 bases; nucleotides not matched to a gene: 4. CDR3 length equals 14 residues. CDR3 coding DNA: TGTGCCAGCAGCCAATCAGGGGGCTGGGAAAAACTGTTTTTT. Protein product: CASSQSGGWEKLFF.

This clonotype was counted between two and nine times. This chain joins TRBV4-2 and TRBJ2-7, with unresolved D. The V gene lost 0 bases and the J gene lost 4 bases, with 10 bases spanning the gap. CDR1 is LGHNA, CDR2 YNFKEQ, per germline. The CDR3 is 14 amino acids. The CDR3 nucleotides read TGTGCCAGCAGCCAAGATTTGCTTGAATACGAGCAGTACTTC. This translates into CASSQDLLEYEQYF.

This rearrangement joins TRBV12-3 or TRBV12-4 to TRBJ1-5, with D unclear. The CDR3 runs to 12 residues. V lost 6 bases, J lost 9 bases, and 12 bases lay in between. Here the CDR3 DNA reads TGTGCCAGCAGCCCATGGGGAGGGCCCCAGCATTTT. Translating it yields CASSPWGGPQHF.

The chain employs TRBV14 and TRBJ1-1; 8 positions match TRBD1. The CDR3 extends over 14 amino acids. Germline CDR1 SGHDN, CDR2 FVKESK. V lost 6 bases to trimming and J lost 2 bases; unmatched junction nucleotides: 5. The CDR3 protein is CASSWAGGNTEAFF. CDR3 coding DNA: TGTGCCAGCAGTTGGGCAGGGGGCAACACTGAAGCTTTCTTT.

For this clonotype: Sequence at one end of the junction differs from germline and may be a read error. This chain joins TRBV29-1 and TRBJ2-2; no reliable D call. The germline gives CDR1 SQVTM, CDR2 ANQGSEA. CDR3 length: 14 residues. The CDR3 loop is CSVGGRLNAGELFF. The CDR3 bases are TGCAGCGTTGGAGGCAGGCTGAACGCCGGGGAGCTGTTTTTT.

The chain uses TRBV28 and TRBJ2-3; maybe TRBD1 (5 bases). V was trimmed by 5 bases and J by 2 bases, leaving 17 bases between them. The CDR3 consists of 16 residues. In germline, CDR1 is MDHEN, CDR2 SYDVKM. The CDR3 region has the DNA TGTGCCAGCAGTCCAAGACAGCCTCTAATCACAGATACGCAGTATTTT. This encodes CASSPRQPLITDTQYF.

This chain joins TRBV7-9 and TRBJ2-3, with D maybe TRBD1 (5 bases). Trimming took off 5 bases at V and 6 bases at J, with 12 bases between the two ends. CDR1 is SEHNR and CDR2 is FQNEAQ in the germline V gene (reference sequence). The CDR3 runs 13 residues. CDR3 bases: TGTGCCAGCAGCGTAGACAGTTGGGATACGCAGTATTTT. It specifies CASSVDSWDTQYF. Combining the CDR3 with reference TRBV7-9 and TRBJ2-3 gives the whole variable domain DTGVSQNPRHKITKRGQNVTFRCDPISEHNRLYWYRQTLGQGPEFLTYFQNEAQLEKSRLLSDRFSAERPKGSFSTLEIQRTEQGDSAMYLCASSVDSWDTQYFGPGTRLTVL.

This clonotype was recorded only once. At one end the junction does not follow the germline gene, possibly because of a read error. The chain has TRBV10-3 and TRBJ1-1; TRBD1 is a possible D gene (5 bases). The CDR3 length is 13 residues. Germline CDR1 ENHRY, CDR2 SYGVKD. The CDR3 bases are TGTGCCATCAGGGGGACGGAGAACCCTGAAGCTTTCTTT. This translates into CAIRGTENPEAFF.

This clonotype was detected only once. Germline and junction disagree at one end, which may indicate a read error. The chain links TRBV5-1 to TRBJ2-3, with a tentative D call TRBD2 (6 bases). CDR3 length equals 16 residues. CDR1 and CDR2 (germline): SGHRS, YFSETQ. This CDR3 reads CANSLRFAGSTDTQYF. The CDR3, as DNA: TGCGCCAACAGCTTGCGTTTTGCGGGGAGCACAGATACGCAGTATTTT.

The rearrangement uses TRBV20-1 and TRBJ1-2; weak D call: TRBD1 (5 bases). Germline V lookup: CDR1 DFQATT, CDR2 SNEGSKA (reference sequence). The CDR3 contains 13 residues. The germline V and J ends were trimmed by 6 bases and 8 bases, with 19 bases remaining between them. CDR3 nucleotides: TGCAGTGCCCCTCGGAGGGGCGCAGGAGGCTACACCTTC. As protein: CSAPRRGAGGYTF.

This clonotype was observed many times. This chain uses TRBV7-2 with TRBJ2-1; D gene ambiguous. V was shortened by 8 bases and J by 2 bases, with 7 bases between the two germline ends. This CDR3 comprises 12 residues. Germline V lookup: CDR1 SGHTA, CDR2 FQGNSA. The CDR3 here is CASGEPYNEQFF. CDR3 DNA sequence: TGTGCCAGCGGAGAGCCCTACAATGAGCAGTTCTTC.

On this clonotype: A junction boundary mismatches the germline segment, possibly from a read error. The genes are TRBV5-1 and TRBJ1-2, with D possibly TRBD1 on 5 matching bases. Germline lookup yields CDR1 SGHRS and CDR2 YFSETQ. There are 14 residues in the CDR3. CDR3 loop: CTSSLGTPRGGYTF. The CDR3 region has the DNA TGCACCAGCAGCTTGGGGACCCCTCGGGGTGGCTACACCTTC.

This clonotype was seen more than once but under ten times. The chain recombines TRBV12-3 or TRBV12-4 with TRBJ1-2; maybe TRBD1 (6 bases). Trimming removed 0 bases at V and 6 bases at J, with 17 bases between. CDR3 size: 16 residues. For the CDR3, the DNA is TGTGCCAGCAGTTTAGCGCTAACGGGGGCGCGTGATGGCTACACCTTC. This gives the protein CASSLALTGARDGYTF.